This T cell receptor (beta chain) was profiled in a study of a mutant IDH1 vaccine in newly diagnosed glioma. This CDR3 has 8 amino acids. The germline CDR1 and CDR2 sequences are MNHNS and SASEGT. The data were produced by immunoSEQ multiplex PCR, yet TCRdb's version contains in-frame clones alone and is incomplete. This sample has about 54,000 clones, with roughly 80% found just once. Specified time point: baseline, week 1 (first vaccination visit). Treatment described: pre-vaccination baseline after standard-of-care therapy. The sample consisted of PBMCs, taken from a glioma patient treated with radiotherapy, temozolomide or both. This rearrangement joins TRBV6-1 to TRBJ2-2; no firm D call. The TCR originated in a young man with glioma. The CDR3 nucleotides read TGTGCGGACGGGGAGCTGTTTTTT. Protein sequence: CADGELFF.